The clone carrying this TCR beta chain was seen at least ten times. Its antigen is currently unknown. TCRdb analysed the reads with MiXCR anew, one entry per CDR3 protein. Among 310,000 or so distinct CDR3 sequences listed, 25% were seen once. This entry belongs to a study of T cell repertoires in cytomegalovirus infection. Overall study results and limits: Ex vivo, HLA-C-restricted CMV-specific TCR beta clonotypes prevailed over the rest of the response.

CDR3 length equals 13 residues. Germline V gene lookup returns CDR1 SGHTA and CDR2 FQGNSA. Deletions cut 2 bases from V and 7 bases from J, with 11 bases between. The genes are TRBV7-2 and TRBJ1-1, with D possibly being TRBD1 (5 bases). Sequencing input: PBMCs. The receptor's source is a human donor in good health (CMV status not recorded). Some clones in this sample may be carry-over from other donors' samples. The DNA for the CDR3 is TGTGCCAGCAGCTTAAGGGCAGGGCTTGAAGCTTTCTTT. This codes for CASSLRAGLEAFF.